This T cell receptor beta chain was identified in a study of blood T cell repertoires in COVID-19. In the study overall: Collection of acute and convalescent COVID-19 samples took place in the United States, Italy and Spain. Sample material is recorded as cDNA or gDNA derived from T cells, B-cell-depleted T cells, or PBMCs.

As originally analysed: Amplification with reference gene primers provided the estimates of nucleated cell counts. TCRdb's copy holds only in-frame clones and misses some; the assay was immunoSEQ multiplex PCR. V, J and clone size reflect that table, while D and trimming were determined from the DNA. The top ten hold 10% of the sample, which has around 80,000 clones, around 80% seen once. Germline lookup yields CDR1 SQVTM and CDR2 ANQGSEA. The CDR3 is made up of 14 amino acids. The V gene lost 0 bases and the J gene lost 10 bases, with 15 bases spanning the gap. This sequence joins TRBV29-1 and TRBJ1-4; tentatively, D is TRBD1 (6 bases). The clonotype comes from a man aged 60 to 75 with acute or convalescent COVID-19. The sample consisted of peripheral blood. In DNA, the CDR3 is TGCAGCGTTGAAGATCTGGGCAGGGGCGGAAAACTGTTTTTT. This gives the protein CSVEDLGRGGKLFF.